Below, 23 T cell receptor beta chains from the same sample are listed, as sequenced in a study of shared clonotypes between healthy human individuals. Naive CD8 cells lacked CD45RO and underwent positive selection for CCR7, leaving out terminally differentiated effector memory CD45RA+ cells. Using immunoSEQ multiplex PCR, the repertoire was profiled, and TCRdb retains in-frame clones only, with some absent. The profile covers under 700,000 clones, with approximately 95% appearing a single time and about 0.11% taken by the ten largest. Sequenced input: naive CD8+ T cells sorted from blood. These TCRs come from a woman in her twenties or thirties in good health.

V and J are TRBV28 and TRBJ2-5, with TRBD2 as a possible D gene (6 bases). V dropped 7 bases and J dropped 2 bases, with 17 bases sitting between them. The CDR3 runs to 15 residues. CDR1 MDHEN and CDR2 SYDVKM come from the germline V gene. The CDR3 loop reads CASKFAGTEQETQYF. CDR3 DNA: TGTGCCAGCAAGTTTGCGGGGACGGAGCAAGAGACCCAGTACTTC.

As concerns this clone: In the same sample, other DNA sequences code for this CDR3. This chain joins TRBV27 and TRBJ2-7; weak D call: TRBD1 (5 bases). Per germline, CDR1 MNHEY and CDR2 SMNVEV (reference sequence). The CDR3 covers 13 residues. Trimming cost V 2 bases and J 2 bases, with 7 bases left between them. The CDR3 DNA follows: TGTGCCAGCAGTTTAAGACAGCCCTACGAGCAGTACTTC. Protein sequence: CASSLRQPYEQYF.

The CDR3 sequence is CASRRVAGTDTQYF. The CDR3, as DNA: TGTGCCAGCAGAAGGGTAGCGGGTACAGATACGCAGTATTTT. The chain is built from TRBV2 and TRBJ2-3; 7 positions agree with TRBD2. From germline, CDR1 is SNHLY and CDR2 FYNNEI. The ends lost 6 bases at V and 3 bases at J; junction bases unmatched: 6. The CDR3 length is 14 residues.

The V gene is TRBV27, the J gene TRBJ1-2; 8 bases map to TRBD1. J gave up 8 bases and V 10 bases, and 9 bases lay outside the gene matches. The CDR3 covers 12 residues. CDR1 and CDR2 (germline): MNHEY, SMNVEV (reference sequence). The CDR3 nucleotides are TGTGCCACTGCGGCAGGGGGCCGGGGCTACACCTTC. This translates into CATAAGGRGYTF.

This clone showed up just once. The chain is built from TRBV15 and TRBJ2-5; D is possibly TRBD2 (6 bases). Germline CDR1 LNHNV, CDR2 YYDKDF (reference sequence). The CDR3 is made up of 14 amino acids. Trimming took off 2 bases at V and 3 bases at J, with 10 bases between the two ends. CDR3 residues: CATSRRSGEETQYF. Here the CDR3 DNA reads TGTGCCACCAGCAGAAGGTCGGGGGAAGAGACCCAGTACTTC.

The rearrangement links TRBV7-6 to TRBJ2-1; 7 nucleotides line up with TRBD2. J gave up 6 bases and V 2 bases, and 10 bases lay outside the gene matches. CDR1 and CDR2 (germline): SGHVS, FNYEAQ. The CDR3 is 16 amino acids. The CDR3: CASSLLTGGGGNEQFF. The CDR3 DNA is TGTGCCAGCAGCTTACTTACGGGAGGTGGCGGCAATGAGCAGTTCTTC.

As concerns this clone: Other DNA sequences from this sample encode an identical CDR3 as well. The CDR3 sequence: CASSVGGATNEKLFF. The CDR3, as DNA: TGTGCCAGCAGCGTGGGGGGTGCAACTAATGAAAAACTGTTTTTT. The gene calls are TRBV9 and TRBJ1-4; TRBD1 is a possible D gene (5 bases). V lost 2 bases, J lost 0 bases, and 8 bases lay in between. CDR1 SGDLS and CDR2 YYNGEE come from the germline V gene. The CDR3 runs 15 residues.

The rearrangement links TRBV29-1 to TRBJ2-3; no reliable D call. Germline CDR1 SQVTM, CDR2 ANQGSEA. V lost 4 bases and J 6 bases, leaving 20 bases between the germline ends. This CDR3 has 15 residues. The CDR3 reads CSVVPGLFSKDTQYF. The CDR3 coding sequence is TGCAGCGTTGTTCCGGGCCTATTTTCGAAGGATACGCAGTATTTT.

The chain recombines TRBV19 with TRBJ1-1; TRBD1 might be the D (6 bases). With 5 bases removed from V and 0 bases from J, the gap between germline ends came to 13 bases. CDR3 length: 15 amino acids. The V gene's germline CDR1 is LNHDA and CDR2 SQIVND (reference sequence). CDR3 residues: CASSGDRSLNTEAFF. As DNA, the CDR3 is TGTGCCAGTAGTGGAGACAGGAGCTTGAACACTGAAGCTTTCTTT.

The rearrangement uses TRBV4-1 and TRBJ2-6; 12 bases are shared with TRBD1. This CDR3 contains 19 residues. The V and J ends lost 1 base and 3 bases, in that order; junction bases with no gene match: 7. CDR1 MGHRA and CDR2 YSYEKL come from the germline V gene. In nucleotides, the CDR3 is TGCGCCAGCAGCCAAGGGGGAGGGACAGGGGGCTTTGGGGCCAACGTCCTGACTTTC. As protein: CASSQGGGTGGFGANVLTF.

This sequence joins TRBV28 and TRBJ2-1; no reliable D call. CDR1 and CDR2 from the germline V gene are MDHEN and SYDVKM. The CDR3 sequence is 11 residues long. Trimming removed 3 bases at V and 5 bases at J, with 2 bases between. The CDR3 nucleotides read TGTGCCAGCAGTTTTAACAATGAGCAGTTCTTC. Translating it yields CASSFNNEQFF. Combining the CDR3 with reference TRBV28 and TRBJ2-1 gives the whole variable domain DVKVTQSSRYLVKRTGEKVFLECVQDMDHENMFWYRQDPGLGLRLIYFSYDVKMKEKGDIPEGYSVSREKKERFSLILESASTNQTSMYLCASSFNNEQFFGPGTRLTVL.

The chain is built from TRBV14 and TRBJ1-1, with 7 nucleotides matching TRBD1. CDR3 size: 13 residues. Germline-derived CDR1 and CDR2 are SGHDN and FVKESK. V was pared by 1 base and J by 11 bases, with 7 bases of the junction left unmatched. The CDR3 loop is CASSQAEGAPAFF. Written as DNA, the CDR3 is TGTGCCAGCAGCCAAGCAGAGGGGGCCCCGGCTTTCTTT.

The J gene is TRBJ2-6, the V gene TRBV11-2, with no clear D. The ends were cut back, 1 base at V and 2 bases at J, with 9 bases in the middle. Germline CDR1 SGHAT, CDR2 FQNNGV. This CDR3 spans 16 amino acids. The CDR3 nucleotides are TGTGCCAGCAGCTTAGCATGGGTCACTGGGGCCAACGTCCTGACTTTC. Translation gives CASSLAWVTGANVLTF.

The gene calls are TRBV7-9 and TRBJ1-1; 7 bases line up with TRBD1. Looked up from germline, CDR1 is SEHNR and CDR2 is FQNEAQ (reference sequence). Trimming cost V 6 bases and J 0 bases; bases outside gene matches: 7. The CDR3 totals 15 residues. CDR3 amino acids: CASSVGGGMNTEAFF. The CDR3 DNA is TGTGCCAGCAGTGTAGGGGGCGGAATGAACACTGAAGCTTTCTTT.

The chain recombines TRBV27 with TRBJ2-1, with D perhaps given as TRBD1 or TRBD2 (6 bases each). The CDR3 runs 15 residues. V lost 7 bases and J lost 9, with 22 bases in between. CDR1 MNHEY and CDR2 SMNVEV come from the germline V gene (reference sequence). As DNA, the CDR3 is TGTGCCAGCACCTCGGGAACGGGCTGGGGGGCTGAGCAGTTCTTC. Translation: CASTSGTGWGAEQFF.

DNA for the CDR3: TGTGCCAGCAGCTTAGCGCCAATTTTGGCGGGGGCCTACAATGAGCAGTTCTTC. It specifies CASSLAPILAGAYNEQFF. The chain employs TRBV7-6 and TRBJ2-1; TRBD2 aligns across 7 bases. The CDR3 length is 18 residues. V trimming: 0 bases; J trimming: 2 bases; junction bases outside the gene matches: 10. Germline assignment: CDR1 SGHVS and CDR2 FNYEAQ.

The gene calls are TRBV27 and TRBJ2-7; D ambiguous. The CDR3 has 13 amino acids. Between the trimmed V and J ends, which lost 5 bases and 2 bases, there was a span of 10 bases. CDR1 is MNHEY, CDR2 SMNVEV, per germline (reference sequence). CDR3 nucleotides: TGTGCCAGCAGTCTCCTTCCGACCTACGAGCAGTACTTC. Its protein product is CASSLLPTYEQYF.

The chain recombines TRBV27 with TRBJ2-1; 14 positions match TRBD2. The J segment lost 12 bases and the V segment lost 6 bases, leaving 10 bases of the junction unmatched. The CDR3 sequence is 15 residues long. Germline V gene data show CDR1 as MNHEY and CDR2 as SMNVEV (reference sequence). CDR3 DNA sequence: TGTGCCAGCAGAGGACTAGCGGGAGGTGGGGATGCGCAGTTCTTC. Protein sequence: CASRGLAGGGDAQFF.

The rearrangement joins TRBV5-1 to TRBJ2-7; 8 bases are shared with TRBD1. Germline CDR1 is SGHRS and CDR2 is YFSETQ. This CDR3 has 14 amino acids. V was pared by 1 base and J by 5 bases, with 5 bases of the junction left unmatched. CDR3 DNA sequence: TGCGCCAGCAGCTTGAGTCGGACAGGGAACGAGCAGTACTTC. This translates into CASSLSRTGNEQYF.

Here the CDR3 DNA reads TGTGCCAGCAGCCACAGGTGGGGCTACGAGCAGTACTTC. The encoded protein is CASSHRWGYEQYF. The chain carries TRBV5-6 and TRBJ2-5, with D perhaps matching TRBD1 (5 bases). Matching the DNA end better, TRBJ2-7 makes the J call doubtful. CDR1 is SGHDT and CDR2 is YYEEEE in the germline V gene. The CDR3 consists of 13 residues.

V usage is TRBV5-1 and J usage is TRBJ2-7; TRBD2 agrees at 9 bases. Germline V lookup: CDR1 SGHRS, CDR2 YFSETQ. The CDR3 runs 15 residues. The V and J ends lost 0 bases and 9 bases, in that order; junction bases with no gene match: 10. This chain's CDR3 is CASSLEAGGPHGQYF. CDR3 DNA sequence: TGCGCCAGCAGCTTGGAGGCGGGAGGGCCTCACGGGCAGTACTTC.

The V call is TRBV13, the J call TRBJ2-7; the D gene is possibly TRBD2 (6 bases). CDR3 length equals 14 residues. V was clipped by 6 bases and J by 0 bases, with 12 bases between them. Per the germline V gene, CDR1 is PRHDT and CDR2 is FYEKMQ (reference sequence). The CDR3 loop is CASSIGSLSYEQYF. The CDR3 DNA reads TGTGCCAGCAGTATCGGGAGTCTCTCCTACGAGCAGTACTTC.

DNA of the CDR3: TGTGCCAGCAGTTACGGAATCGAGGATACGCAGTATTTT. Its translation: CASSYGIEDTQYF. The chain recombines TRBV6-5 with TRBJ2-3; no clear D gene. This CDR3 has 13 residues. V was trimmed by 2 bases and J by 6 bases, leaving 9 bases between them. Germline values: CDR1 MNHEY, CDR2 SVGAGI.